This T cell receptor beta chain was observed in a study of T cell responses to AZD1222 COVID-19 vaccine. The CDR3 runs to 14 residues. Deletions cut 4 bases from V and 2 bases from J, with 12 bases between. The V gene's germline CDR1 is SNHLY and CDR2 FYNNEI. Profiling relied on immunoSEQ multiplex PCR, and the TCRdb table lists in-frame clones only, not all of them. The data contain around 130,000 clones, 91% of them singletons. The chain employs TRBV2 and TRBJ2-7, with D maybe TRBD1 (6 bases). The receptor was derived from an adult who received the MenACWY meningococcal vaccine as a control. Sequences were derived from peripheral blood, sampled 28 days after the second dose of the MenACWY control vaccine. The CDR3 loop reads CASSGQPGAYEQYF. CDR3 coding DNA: TGTGCCAGCAGTGGCCAACCAGGGGCCTACGAGCAGTACTTC.